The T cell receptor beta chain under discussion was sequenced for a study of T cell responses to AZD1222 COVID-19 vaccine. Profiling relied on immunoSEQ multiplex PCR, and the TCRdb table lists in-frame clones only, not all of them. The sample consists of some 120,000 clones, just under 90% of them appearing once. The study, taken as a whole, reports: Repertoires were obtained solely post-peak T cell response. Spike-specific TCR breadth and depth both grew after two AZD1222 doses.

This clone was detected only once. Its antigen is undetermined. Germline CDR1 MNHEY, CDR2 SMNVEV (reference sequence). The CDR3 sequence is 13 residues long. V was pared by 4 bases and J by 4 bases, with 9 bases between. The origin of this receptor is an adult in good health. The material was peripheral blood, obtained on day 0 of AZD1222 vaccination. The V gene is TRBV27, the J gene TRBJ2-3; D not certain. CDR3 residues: CASSSWDPDTQYF. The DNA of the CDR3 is TGTGCCAGCAGTTCGTGGGATCCAGATACGCAGTATTTT.